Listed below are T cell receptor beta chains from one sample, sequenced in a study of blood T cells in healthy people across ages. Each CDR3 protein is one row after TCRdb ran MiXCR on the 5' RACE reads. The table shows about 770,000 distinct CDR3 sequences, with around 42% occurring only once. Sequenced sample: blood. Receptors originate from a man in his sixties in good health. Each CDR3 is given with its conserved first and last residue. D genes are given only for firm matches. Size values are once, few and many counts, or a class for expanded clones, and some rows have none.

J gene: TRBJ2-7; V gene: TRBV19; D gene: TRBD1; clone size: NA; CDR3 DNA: TGTGCCACGTTAAATGGACAGGGCTACGAGCAGTACTTC; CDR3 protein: CATLNGQGYEQYF
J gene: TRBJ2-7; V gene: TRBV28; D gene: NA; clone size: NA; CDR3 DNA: TGTGCCAGCAGTTTATTCGGTGTCAGCTCCTACGAGCAGTACTTC; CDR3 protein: CASSLFGVSSYEQYF
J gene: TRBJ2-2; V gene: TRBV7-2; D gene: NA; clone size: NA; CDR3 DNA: TGTGCCAGCAGCGTAGGTCCGGTGGGGGAGCTGTTTTTT; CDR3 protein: CASSVGPVGELFF
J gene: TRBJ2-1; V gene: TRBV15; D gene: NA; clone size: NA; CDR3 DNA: TGTGCCACGCGACCCCGAACTACTCCTACCTCCTACAATGAGCAGTTCTTC; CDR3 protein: CATRPRTTPTSYNEQFF
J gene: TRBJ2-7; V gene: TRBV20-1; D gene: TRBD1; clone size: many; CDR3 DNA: TGCAGTGCTAGAGCCGGGACAGGGGGCGACGAGCAGTACTTC; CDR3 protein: CSARAGTGGDEQYF
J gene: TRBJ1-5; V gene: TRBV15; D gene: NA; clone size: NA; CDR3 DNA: TGTGCCACCAGCAGAGATCCGGGGGCCCATCAGCCCCAGCATTTT; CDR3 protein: CATSRDPGAHQPQHF
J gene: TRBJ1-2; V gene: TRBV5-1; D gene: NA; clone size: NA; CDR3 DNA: TGCGCCAGCAGCTTGGGTTCAGGGGTTGCCTACACCTTC; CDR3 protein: CASSLGSGVAYTF
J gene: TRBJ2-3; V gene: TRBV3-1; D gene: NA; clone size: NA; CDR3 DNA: TGTGCCAGCAGCCAAGTCCCGGGGGCCTACACAGATACGCAGTATTTT; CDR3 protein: CASSQVPGAYTDTQYF
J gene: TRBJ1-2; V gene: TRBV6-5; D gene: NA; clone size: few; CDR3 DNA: TGTGCCAGCAGACTGACTTTAAACTATGGCTACACCTTC; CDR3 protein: CASRLTLNYGYTF
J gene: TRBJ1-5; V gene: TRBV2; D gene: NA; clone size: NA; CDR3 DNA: TGTGCCAGTAGTGTCCCAGGAGGATTGAAGCCCCAGCATTTT; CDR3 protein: CASSVPGGLKPQHF
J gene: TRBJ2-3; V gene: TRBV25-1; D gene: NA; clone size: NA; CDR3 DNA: TGTGCCAGCAACAAAGCGGGTACGAGCACAGATACGCAGTATTTT; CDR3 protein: CASNKAGTSTDTQYF
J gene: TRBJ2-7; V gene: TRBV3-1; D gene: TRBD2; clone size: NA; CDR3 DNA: TGTGCCAGCAGCCAAGGGACTAGCGGGTGGGATGAGCAGTACTTC; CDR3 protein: CASSQGTSGWDEQYF
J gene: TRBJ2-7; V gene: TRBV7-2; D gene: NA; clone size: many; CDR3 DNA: TGTGCCAGCAGCCCGGGGCAGGTTAGCGCAGCCTACGAGCAGTACTTC; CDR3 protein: CASSPGQVSAAYEQYF
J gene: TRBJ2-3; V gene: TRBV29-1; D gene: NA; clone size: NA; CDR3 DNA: TGCAGCGTGGCCCACACTATAAGCAGGGATTCGGATACGCAGTATTTT; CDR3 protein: CSVAHTISRDSDTQYF
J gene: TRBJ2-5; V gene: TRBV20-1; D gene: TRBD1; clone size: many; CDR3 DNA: TGCAGTGCTCAACAGGGGGTAGAGACCCAGTACTTC; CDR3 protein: CSAQQGVETQYF
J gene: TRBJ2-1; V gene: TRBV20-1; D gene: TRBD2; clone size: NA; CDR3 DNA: TGCAGTGCCAAGGGACTAGCGGGGGCCCCAGGAGAGACCCAGTTCTTC; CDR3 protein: CSAKGLAGAPGETQFF
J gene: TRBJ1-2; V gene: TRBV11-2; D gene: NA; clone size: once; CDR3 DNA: TGTGCCAGCAGCCCTTCCGGGGGCGGTAGGGTCTATGGCTACACCTTC; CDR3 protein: CASSPSGGGRVYGYTF
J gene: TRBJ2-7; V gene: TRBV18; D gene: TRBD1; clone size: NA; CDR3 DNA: TGTGCCAGCTCACAGCAGACAGGGGTCTCCTACGAGCAGTACTTC; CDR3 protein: CASSQQTGVSYEQYF
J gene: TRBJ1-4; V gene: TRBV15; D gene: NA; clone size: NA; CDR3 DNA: TGTGCCACCAGCAGAGATTGGGGGGGAGATGAAAAACTGTTTTTT; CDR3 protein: CATSRDWGGDEKLFF
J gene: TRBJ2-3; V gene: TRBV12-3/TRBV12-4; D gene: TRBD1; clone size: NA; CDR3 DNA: TGTGCCAGCAGTTTACGGACAGGGCTCACAGATACGCAGTATTTT; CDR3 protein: CASSLRTGLTDTQYF
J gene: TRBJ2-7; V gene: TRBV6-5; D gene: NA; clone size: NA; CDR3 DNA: TGTGCCAGCAGAATGGGGGCGGGTTACGAGCAGTACTTC; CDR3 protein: CASRMGAGYEQYF
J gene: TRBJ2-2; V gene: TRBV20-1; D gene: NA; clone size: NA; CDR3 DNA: TGCAGTGCTAGTCGAGCGAACACCCCCACCGGGGAGCTGTTTTTT; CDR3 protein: CSASRANTPTGELFF
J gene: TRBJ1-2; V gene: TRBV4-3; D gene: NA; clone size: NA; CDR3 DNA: TGCGCCAGCAGCCAAGGGGCCAAACACTATGGCTACACCTTC; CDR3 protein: CASSQGAKHYGYTF
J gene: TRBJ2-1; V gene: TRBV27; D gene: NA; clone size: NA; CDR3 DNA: TGTGCCAGCAGTTTAGAGGACGGTTTGGTTGAGCAGTTCTTC; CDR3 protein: CASSLEDGLVEQFF
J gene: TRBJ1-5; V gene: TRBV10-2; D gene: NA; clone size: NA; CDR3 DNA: TGCGCCAGCAGTGAGTCTAGGACAGACAATCAGCCCCAGCATTTT; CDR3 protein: CASSESRTDNQPQHF
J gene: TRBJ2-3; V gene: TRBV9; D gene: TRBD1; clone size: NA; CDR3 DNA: TGTGCCAGCAGCGTAGACGAAACAGGGGCAGATACGCAGTATTTT; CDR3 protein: CASSVDETGADTQYF
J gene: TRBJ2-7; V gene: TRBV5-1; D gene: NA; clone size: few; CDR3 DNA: TGCGCCAGCAGCCCACACGCGGATATTGGTGAGCAGTACTTC; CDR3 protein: CASSPHADIGEQYF
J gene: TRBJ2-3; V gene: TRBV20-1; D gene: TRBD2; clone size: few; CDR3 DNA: TGCAGTGTCCTTGGACTAGCGGGGGGGCGAGATACGCAGTATTTT; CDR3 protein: CSVLGLAGGRDTQYF
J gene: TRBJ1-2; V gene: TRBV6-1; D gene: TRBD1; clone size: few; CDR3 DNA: TGTGCCAGCAGTCCTCAGCCGGGACAGGGGATTTGGGGCTACACCTTC; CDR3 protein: CASSPQPGQGIWGYTF
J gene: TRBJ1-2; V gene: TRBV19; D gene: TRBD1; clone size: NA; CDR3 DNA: TGTGCCAGTAGTACCGACAGGGATCGGCATGGCTACACCTTC; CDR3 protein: CASSTDRDRHGYTF
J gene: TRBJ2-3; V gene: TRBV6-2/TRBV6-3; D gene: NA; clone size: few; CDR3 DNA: TGTGCCAGCCTTTGGAGAGTCGGGGCAGATACGCAGTATTTT; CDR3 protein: CASLWRVGADTQYF
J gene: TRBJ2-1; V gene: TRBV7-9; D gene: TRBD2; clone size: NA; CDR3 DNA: TGTGCCAGCAGCTTAGCCGTCTCGAGGGGACTAGCGGGATCCGTGCAGTTCTTC; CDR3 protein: CASSLAVSRGLAGSVQFF